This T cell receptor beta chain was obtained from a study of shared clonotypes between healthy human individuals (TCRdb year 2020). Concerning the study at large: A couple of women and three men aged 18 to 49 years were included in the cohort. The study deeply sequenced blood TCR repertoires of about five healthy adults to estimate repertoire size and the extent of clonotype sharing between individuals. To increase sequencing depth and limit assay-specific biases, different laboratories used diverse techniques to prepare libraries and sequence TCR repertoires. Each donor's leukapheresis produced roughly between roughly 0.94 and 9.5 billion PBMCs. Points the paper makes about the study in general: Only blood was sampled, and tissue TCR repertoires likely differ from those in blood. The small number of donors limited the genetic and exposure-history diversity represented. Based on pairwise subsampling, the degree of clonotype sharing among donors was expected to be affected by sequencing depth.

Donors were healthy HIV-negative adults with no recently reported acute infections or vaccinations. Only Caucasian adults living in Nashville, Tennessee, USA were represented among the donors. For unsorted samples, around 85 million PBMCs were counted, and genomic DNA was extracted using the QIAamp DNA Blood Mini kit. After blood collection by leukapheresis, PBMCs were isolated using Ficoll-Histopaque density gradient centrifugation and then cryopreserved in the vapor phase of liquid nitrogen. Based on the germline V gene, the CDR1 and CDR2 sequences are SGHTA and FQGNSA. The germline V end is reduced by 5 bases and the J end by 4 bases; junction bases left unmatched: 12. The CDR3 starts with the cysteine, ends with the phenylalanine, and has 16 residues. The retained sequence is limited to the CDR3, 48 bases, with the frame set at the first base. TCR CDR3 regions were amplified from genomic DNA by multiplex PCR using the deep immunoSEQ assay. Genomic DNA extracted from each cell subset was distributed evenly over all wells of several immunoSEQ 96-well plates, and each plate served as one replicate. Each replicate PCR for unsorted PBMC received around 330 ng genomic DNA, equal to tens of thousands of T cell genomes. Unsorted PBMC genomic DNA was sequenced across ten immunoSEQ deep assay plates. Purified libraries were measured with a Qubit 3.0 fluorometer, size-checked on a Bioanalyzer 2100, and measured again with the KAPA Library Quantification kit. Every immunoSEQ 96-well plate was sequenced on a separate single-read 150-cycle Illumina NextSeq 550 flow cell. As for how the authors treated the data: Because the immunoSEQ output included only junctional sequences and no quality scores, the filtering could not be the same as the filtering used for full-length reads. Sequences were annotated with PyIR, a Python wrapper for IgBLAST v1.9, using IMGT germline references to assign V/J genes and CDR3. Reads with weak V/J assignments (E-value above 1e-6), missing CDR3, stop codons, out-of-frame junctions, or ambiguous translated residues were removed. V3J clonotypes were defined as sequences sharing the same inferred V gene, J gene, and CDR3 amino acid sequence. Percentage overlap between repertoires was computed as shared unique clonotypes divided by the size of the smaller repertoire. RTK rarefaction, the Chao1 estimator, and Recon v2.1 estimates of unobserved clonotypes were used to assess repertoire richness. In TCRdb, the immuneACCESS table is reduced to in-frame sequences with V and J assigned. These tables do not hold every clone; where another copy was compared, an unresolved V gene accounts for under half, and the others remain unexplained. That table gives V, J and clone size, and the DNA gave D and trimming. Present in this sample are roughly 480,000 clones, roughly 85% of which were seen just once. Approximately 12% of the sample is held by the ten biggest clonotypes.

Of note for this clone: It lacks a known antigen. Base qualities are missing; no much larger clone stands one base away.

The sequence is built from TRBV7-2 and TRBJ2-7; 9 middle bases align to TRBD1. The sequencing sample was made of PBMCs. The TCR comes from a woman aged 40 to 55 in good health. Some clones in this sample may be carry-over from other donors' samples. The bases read TGTGCCAGCAGCCGCACTGGACAGGGGACTACGTACGAGCAGTACTTC. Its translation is CASSRTGQGTTYEQYF.